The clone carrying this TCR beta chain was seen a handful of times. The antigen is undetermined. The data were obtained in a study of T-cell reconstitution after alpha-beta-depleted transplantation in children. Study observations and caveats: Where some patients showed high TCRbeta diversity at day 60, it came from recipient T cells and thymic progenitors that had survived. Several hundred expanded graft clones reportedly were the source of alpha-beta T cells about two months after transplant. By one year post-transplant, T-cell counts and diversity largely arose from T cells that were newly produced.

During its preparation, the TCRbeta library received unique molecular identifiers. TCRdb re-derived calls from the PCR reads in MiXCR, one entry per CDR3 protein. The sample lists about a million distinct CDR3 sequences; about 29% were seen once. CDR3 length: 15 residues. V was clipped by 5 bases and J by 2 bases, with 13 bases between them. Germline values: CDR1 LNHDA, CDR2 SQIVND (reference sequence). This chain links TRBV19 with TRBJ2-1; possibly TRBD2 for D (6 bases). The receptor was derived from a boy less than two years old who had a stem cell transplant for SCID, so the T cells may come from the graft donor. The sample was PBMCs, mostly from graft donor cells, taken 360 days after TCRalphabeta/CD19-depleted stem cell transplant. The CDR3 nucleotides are TGTGCCAGTAGTGAGCTGGGACTCGCCTACAATGAGCAGTTCTTC. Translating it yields CASSELGLAYNEQFF.